The 2 T cell receptor beta chains reported below all come from one sample, sequenced in a study of blood T cell repertoires in COVID-19. Only in-frame clones appear in the TCRdb table, and some are missing; sequencing was by immunoSEQ multiplex PCR. The table records approximately 230,000 clones, 86% of them present only once. What was sequenced was peripheral blood. The receptors were gathered from a man between 25 and 39 years old who had recovered from COVID-19.

This clone was recorded only once. The CDR3 bases are TGTGCCAGCAGCTTGCCTGTGGAGCCCTACGAGCAGTACTTC. Protein sequence: CASSLPVEPYEQYF. J is TRBJ2-7 and V is TRBV5-6; no reliable D call. The CDR3 sequence is 14 residues long. Trimming took off 1 base at V and 2 bases at J, with 10 bases between the two ends. Germline V gives CDR1 SGHDT, CDR2 YYEEEE.

This sequence joins TRBV5-1 and TRBJ2-5; maybe TRBD2 (6 bases). This CDR3 spans 16 amino acids. V was shortened by 5 bases and J by 0 bases, with 17 bases between the two germline ends. The germline V gene has CDR1 SGHRS and CDR2 YFSETQ. CDR3 in amino acids: CASRGDWARDQETQYF. In DNA, the CDR3 is TGCGCCAGCAGAGGGGACTGGGCGCGCGACCAAGAGACCCAGTACTTC. Complete variable domain (other parts from reference TRBV5-1 and TRBJ2-5): KAGVTQTPRYLIKTRGQQVTLSCSPISGHRSVSWYQQTPGQGLQFLFEYFSETQRNKGNFPGRFSGRQFSNSRSEMNVSTLELGDSALYLCASRGDWARDQETQYFGPGTRLLVL.